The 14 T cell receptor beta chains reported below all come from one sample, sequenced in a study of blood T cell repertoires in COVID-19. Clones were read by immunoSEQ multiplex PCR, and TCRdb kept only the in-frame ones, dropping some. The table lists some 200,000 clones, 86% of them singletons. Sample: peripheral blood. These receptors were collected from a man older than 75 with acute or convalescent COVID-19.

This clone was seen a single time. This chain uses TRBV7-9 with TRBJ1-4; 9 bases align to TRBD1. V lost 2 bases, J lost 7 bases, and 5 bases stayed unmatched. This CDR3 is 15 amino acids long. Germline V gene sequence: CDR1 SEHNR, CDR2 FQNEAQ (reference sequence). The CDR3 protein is CASSLLGTGSEKLFF. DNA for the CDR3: TGTGCCAGCAGCTTACTCGGGACAGGGAGTGAAAAACTGTTTTTT.

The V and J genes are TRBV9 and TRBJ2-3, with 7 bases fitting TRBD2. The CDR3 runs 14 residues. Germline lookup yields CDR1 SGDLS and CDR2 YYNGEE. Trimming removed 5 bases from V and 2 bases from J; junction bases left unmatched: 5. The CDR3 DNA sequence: TGTGCCAGCAGTTTAGCGGGCACCACAGATACGCAGTATTTT. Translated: CASSLAGTTDTQYF.

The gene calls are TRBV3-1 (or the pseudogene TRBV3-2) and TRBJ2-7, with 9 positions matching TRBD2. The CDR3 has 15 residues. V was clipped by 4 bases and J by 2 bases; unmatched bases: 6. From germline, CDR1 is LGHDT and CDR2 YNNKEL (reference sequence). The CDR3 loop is CASSLLAGVTYEQYF. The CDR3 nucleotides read TGTGCCAGCAGCCTACTAGCGGGCGTGACCTACGAGCAGTACTTC.

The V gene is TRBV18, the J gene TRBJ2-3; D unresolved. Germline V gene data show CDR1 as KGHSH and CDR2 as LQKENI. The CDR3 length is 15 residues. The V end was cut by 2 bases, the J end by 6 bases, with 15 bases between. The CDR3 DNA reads TGTGCCAGCTCACCAGTAAAAGTCTCGGTGGATACGCAGTATTTT. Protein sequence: CASSPVKVSVDTQYF.

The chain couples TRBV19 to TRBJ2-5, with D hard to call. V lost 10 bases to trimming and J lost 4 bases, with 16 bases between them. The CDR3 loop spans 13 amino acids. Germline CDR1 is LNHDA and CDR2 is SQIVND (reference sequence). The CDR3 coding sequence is TGTGCCACCTCTCCTTTCACCGGAGAGACCCAGTACTTC. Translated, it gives CATSPFTGETQYF.

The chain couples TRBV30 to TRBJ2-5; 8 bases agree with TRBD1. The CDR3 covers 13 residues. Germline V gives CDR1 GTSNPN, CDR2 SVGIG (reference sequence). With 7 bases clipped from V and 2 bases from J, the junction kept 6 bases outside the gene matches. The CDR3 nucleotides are TGTGCCTACGACAGGGGTTCACAAGAGACCCAGTACTTC. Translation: CAYDRGSQETQYF.

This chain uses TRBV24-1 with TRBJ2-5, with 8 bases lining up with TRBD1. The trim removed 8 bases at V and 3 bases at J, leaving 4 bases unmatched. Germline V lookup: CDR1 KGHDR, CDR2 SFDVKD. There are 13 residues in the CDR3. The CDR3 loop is CATTGQGKETQYF. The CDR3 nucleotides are TGTGCCACCACTGGACAGGGCAAAGAGACCCAGTACTTC.

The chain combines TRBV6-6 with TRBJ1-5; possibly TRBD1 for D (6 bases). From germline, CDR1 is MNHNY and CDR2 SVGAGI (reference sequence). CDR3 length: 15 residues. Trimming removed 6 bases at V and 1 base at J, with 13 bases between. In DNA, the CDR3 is TGTGCCAGCAGGGGGGGGCAGACGAGCAATCAGCCCCAGCATTTT. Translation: CASRGGQTSNQPQHF.

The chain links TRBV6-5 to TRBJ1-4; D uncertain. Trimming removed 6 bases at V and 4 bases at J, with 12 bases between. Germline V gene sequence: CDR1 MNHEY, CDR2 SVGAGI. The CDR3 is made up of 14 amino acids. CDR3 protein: CASSVAGLNEKLFF. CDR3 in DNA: TGTGCCAGCAGCGTAGCAGGACTTAATGAAAAACTGTTTTTT.

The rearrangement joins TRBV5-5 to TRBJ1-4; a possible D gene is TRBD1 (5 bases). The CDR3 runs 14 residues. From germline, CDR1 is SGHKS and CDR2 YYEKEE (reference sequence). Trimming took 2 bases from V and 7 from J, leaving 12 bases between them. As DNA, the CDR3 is TGTGCCAGCAGCTTCCAGGGTTTCACTGAAAAACTGTTTTTT. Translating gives CASSFQGFTEKLFF.

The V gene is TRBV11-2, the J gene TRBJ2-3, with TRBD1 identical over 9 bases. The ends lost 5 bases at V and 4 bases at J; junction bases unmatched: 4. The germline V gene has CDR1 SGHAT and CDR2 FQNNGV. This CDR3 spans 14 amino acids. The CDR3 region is CASSLRQGADTQYF. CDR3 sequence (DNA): TGTGCCAGCAGCCTCAGACAGGGGGCAGATACGCAGTATTTT.

CDR3 bases: TGTGCCAGCAGCTTAGAGGGCAGAAGTCTTGGCTACACCTTC. Its protein product is CASSLEGRSLGYTF. V usage is TRBV11-2 and J usage is TRBJ1-2; no reliable D call. Per germline, CDR1 SGHAT and CDR2 FQNNGV. The V gene lost 0 bases and the J gene lost 7 bases, with 12 bases spanning the gap. This CDR3 region has 14 residues.

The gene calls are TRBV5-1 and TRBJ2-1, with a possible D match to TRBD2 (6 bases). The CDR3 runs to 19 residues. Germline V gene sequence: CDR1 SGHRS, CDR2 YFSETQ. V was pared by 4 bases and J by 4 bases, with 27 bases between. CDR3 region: CASSPGGASLWAFYNEQFF. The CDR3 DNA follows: TGCGCCAGCAGCCCGGGCGGGGCTTCACTCTGGGCGTTTTACAATGAGCAGTTCTTC. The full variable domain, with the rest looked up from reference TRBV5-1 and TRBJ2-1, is KAGVTQTPRYLIKTRGQQVTLSCSPISGHRSVSWYQQTPGQGLQFLFEYFSETQRNKGNFPGRFSGRQFSNSRSEMNVSTLELGDSALYLCASSPGGASLWAFYNEQFFGPGTRLTVL.

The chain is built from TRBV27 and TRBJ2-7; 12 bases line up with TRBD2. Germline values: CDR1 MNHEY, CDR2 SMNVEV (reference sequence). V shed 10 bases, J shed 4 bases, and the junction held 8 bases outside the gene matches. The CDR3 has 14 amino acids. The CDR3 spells CATRTSGILYEQYF. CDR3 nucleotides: TGTGCCACTAGGACTAGCGGGATCTTATACGAGCAGTACTTC.